These 32 T cell receptor beta chains came from one sample sequenced in a study of identical twins. From the 5' RACE reads, TCRdb called clonotypes with MiXCR, one entry per CDR3 protein. The sample contains 550,000 to 700,000 distinct CDR3 sequences, 21% of which appear only once. This same sample was also part of a study on T cells expressing NK-cell markers.

The sequencing sample was made of PBMCs. These receptors were collected from a woman under 30 in good health.

The genes are TRBV3-1 and TRBJ2-7; no definite D call. CDR1 and CDR2 (germline): LGHDT, YNNKEL (reference sequence). This CDR3 region has 14 residues. The germline V and J ends were trimmed by 4 bases and 6 bases, with 16 bases remaining between them. CDR3 sequence (DNA): TGTGCCAGCAGCCTGAGTGGACCCCCCTCCGAGCAGTACTTC. As protein: CASSLSGPPSEQYF.

V and J are TRBV27 and TRBJ2-7, with unresolved D. Germline V lookup: CDR1 MNHEY, CDR2 SMNVEV (reference sequence). CDR3 length: 14 amino acids. Trimming took off 2 bases at V and 3 bases at J, with 11 bases between the two ends. The DNA of the CDR3 is TGTGCCAGCAGTTTAATGGGCGAGAACTACGAGCAGTACTTC. Translated, it gives CASSLMGENYEQYF.

About this clonotype itself: One end of the junction is discordant with germline, which a read error may explain. V is TRBV20-1 and J is TRBJ2-2, with 13 bases aligning to TRBD2. The germline gives CDR1 DFQATT, CDR2 SNEGSKA (reference sequence). The CDR3 is 17 amino acids. The CDR3 protein is CCARGGTSGRVAGELFF. CDR3 DNA sequence: TGCTGTGCTAGAGGTGGTACTAGCGGGAGGGTTGCCGGGGAGCTGTTTTTT.

The J gene is TRBJ2-1, the V gene TRBV5-1; maybe TRBD2 (5 bases). Germline V gene data show CDR1 as SGHRS and CDR2 as YFSETQ. CDR3 size: 13 residues. Trimming removed 5 bases at V and 7 bases at J, with 13 bases between. In DNA form, the CDR3 reads TGCGCCAGCAGTCAACCGCTAGCAAATGAGCAGTTCTTC. Protein sequence: CASSQPLANEQFF.

The sample holds a few counts of this clonotype. The gene calls are TRBV12-3 or TRBV12-4 and TRBJ2-2; the match to TRBD1 covers 7 bases. This CDR3 contains 15 residues. The junction had 2 bases not matched to a gene; V was cut back by 1 base and J by 3 bases. CDR3 DNA: TGTGCCAGCAGTTTAGAGGGACAGTACACCGGGGAGCTGTTTTTT. The encoded protein is CASSLEGQYTGELFF.

The V and J genes are TRBV12-3 or TRBV12-4 and TRBJ2-1, with D possibly TRBD2 on 5 matching bases. The CDR3 spans 11 residues. V was trimmed by 1 base and J by 15 bases, leaving 10 bases between them. The CDR3: CASSLGGPSFF. The DNA of the CDR3 is TGTGCCAGCAGTTTAGGCGGGCCCTCGTTCTTC.

The genes are TRBV7-9 and TRBJ2-5; unclear D gene. This CDR3 is 13 amino acids long. Looked up from germline, CDR1 is SEHNR and CDR2 is FQNEAQ (reference sequence). The V end lost 5 bases, the J end lost 5 bases, and 12 bases lay between the germline ends. The CDR3 loop is CASSTVYRETQYF. The CDR3 DNA sequence: TGTGCCAGCAGCACCGTTTACCGTGAGACCCAGTACTTC.

The gene calls are TRBV5-1 and TRBJ2-1; D gene unclear. The CDR3 is 13 amino acids. V was pared by 6 bases and J by 2 bases, with 9 bases between. Germline assignment: CDR1 SGHRS and CDR2 YFSETQ. The CDR3 DNA sequence: TGCGCCAGCAACATTGACCCCTACAATGAGCAGTTCTTC. Its protein product is CASNIDPYNEQFF.

V and J are TRBV5-6 and TRBJ2-1, with a weak D call TRBD1 (5 bases). This CDR3 is built from 12 residues. CDR1 is SGHDT, CDR2 YYEEEE, per germline. V lost 5 bases, J lost 9 bases, and 12 bases lay in between. The CDR3 DNA reads TGTGCCAGCAGTAGGGGTTGGGGTGAGCAGTTCTTC. Amino acid sequence: CASSRGWGEQFF.

This clonotype was detected only once. The chain joins TRBV9 to TRBJ2-1; D is undetermined. In germline, CDR1 is SGDLS, CDR2 YYNGEE. This CDR3 has 15 amino acids. The germline V and J ends were trimmed by 1 base and 0 bases, with 8 bases remaining between them. The CDR3 DNA reads TGTGCCAGCAGCGTAATGGGTAGCTCCTACAATGAGCAGTTCTTC. Protein: CASSVMGSSYNEQFF.

The V gene is TRBV20-1, the J gene TRBJ2-7; D may be TRBD1 or TRBD2 (6 bases each). V was pared by 6 bases and J by 5 bases, with 20 bases between. This CDR3 contains 14 residues. Germline assignment: CDR1 DFQATT and CDR2 SNEGSKA (reference sequence). CDR3 in amino acids: CSAKRASGAHEQYF. For the CDR3, the DNA is TGCAGTGCGAAGAGGGCATCGGGGGCCCACGAGCAGTACTTC.

This clonotype was detected ten times or more. This chain joins TRBV24-1 and TRBJ2-5; no definite D call. The CDR3 extends over 13 amino acids. Per the germline V gene, CDR1 is KGHDR and CDR2 is SFDVKD. Trimming cost V 4 bases and J 2 bases, with 7 bases left between them. The CDR3 nucleotides read TGTGCCACCAGTGACCCAAATCAAGAGACCCAGTACTTC. Translation: CATSDPNQETQYF.

This clonotype was counted between two and nine times. This chain links TRBV29-1 with TRBJ2-1; tentatively, D is TRBD2 (5 bases). With 4 bases removed from V and 8 bases from J, the gap between germline ends came to 18 bases. This CDR3 comprises 14 residues. Germline assignment: CDR1 SQVTM and CDR2 ANQGSEA. CDR3 sequence: CSVGWTSIGDEQFF. As DNA, the CDR3 is TGCAGCGTTGGATGGACTTCCATTGGGGATGAGCAGTTCTTC.

This clonotype was observed a few times. This rearrangement joins TRBV5-5 to TRBJ1-4, with 9 positions matching TRBD1. The J segment lost 7 bases and the V segment lost 6 bases, leaving 7 bases of the junction unmatched. Germline CDR1 and CDR2: SGHKS and YYEKEE (reference sequence). The CDR3 totals 14 residues. The CDR3 DNA is TGTGCCAGCAAAACCGGGACAGGGTCTGAAAAACTGTTTTTT. This codes for CASKTGTGSEKLFF.

The chain joins TRBV5-1 to TRBJ2-3; D remains unclear. The ends were cut back, 1 base at V and 5 bases at J, with 11 bases in the middle. In germline, CDR1 is SGHRS, CDR2 YFSETQ. This CDR3 contains 14 residues. The CDR3 DNA is TGCGCCAGCAGCTTGCTCGCCCTGGGAGATACGCAGTATTTT. Its protein is CASSLLALGDTQYF.

V is TRBV20-1 and J is TRBJ1-6; tentatively, D is TRBD1 (5 bases). Germline V gives CDR1 DFQATT, CDR2 SNEGSKA (reference sequence). With 2 bases removed from V and 10 bases from J, the gap between germline ends came to 12 bases. The CDR3 is made up of 13 amino acids. CDR3 residues: CSARRDPQSPLHF. CDR3 bases: TGCAGTGCTAGAAGGGACCCGCAATCACCCCTCCACTTT.

This clonotype was seen many times. The chain couples TRBV18 to TRBJ2-1; D is unresolved. Germline V gives CDR1 KGHSH, CDR2 LQKENI. The CDR3 sequence is 14 residues long. V lost 3 bases, J lost 0 bases, and 6 bases lay in between. CDR3 amino acids: CASSPTTSYNEQFF. CDR3 nucleotide sequence: TGTGCCAGCTCACCCACAACCTCCTACAATGAGCAGTTCTTC.

This clonotype came up many times. The chain has TRBV7-2 and TRBJ2-7, with D maybe TRBD1 (6 bases). Trimming took 2 bases from V and 0 from J, leaving 14 bases between them. The CDR3 spans 16 residues. CDR1 and CDR2 from the germline V gene are SGHTA and FQGNSA. CDR3: CASSLIGGPDSYEQYF. For the CDR3, the DNA is TGTGCCAGCAGCTTAATTGGGGGCCCTGACTCCTACGAGCAGTACTTC. Full variable domain (outside the CDR3, taken from reference TRBV7-2 and TRBJ2-7): GAGVSQSPSNKVTEKGKDVELRCDPISGHTALYWYRQSLGQGLEFLIYFQGNSAPDKSGLPSDRFSAERTGGSVSTLTIQRTQQEDSAVYLCASSLIGGPDSYEQYFGPGTRLTVT.

This clonotype was observed a handful of times. The genes are TRBV3-1 and TRBJ1-1, with D tentatively TRBD1 (6 bases). V was cut by 6 bases and J by 1 base, with 9 bases left in between. The CDR3 is made up of 13 amino acids. From germline, CDR1 is LGHDT and CDR2 YNNKEL (reference sequence). CDR3: CASRQQGNTEAFF. The CDR3 DNA follows: TGTGCCAGCAGGCAACAGGGGAACACTGAAGCTTTCTTT.

This clonotype was counted ten times or more. V gene TRBV20-1 combines with J gene TRBJ1-5; 9 bases fit TRBD1. The trim removed 4 bases at V and 2 bases at J, leaving 3 bases unmatched. The CDR3 is 14 amino acids. Germline V gene sequence: CDR1 DFQATT, CDR2 SNEGSKA (reference sequence). CDR3 DNA sequence: TGCAGTGCTACAAGGACAGGGGGCAATCAGCCCCAGCATTTT. Protein product: CSATRTGGNQPQHF.

This clonotype appeared a few times. The chain carries TRBV20-1 and TRBJ2-3; either TRBD1 or TRBD2 may fit D (6 bases each). The CDR3 covers 14 residues. CDR1 is DFQATT, CDR2 SNEGSKA, per germline (reference sequence). Trimming cost V 1 base and J 0 bases, with 8 bases left between them. CDR3 in amino acids: CSARAGASTDTQYF. The CDR3 DNA reads as TGCAGTGCTAGAGCGGGGGCTAGCACAGATACGCAGTATTTT.

This clonotype came up many times. The chain links TRBV12-3 or TRBV12-4 to TRBJ2-1; 7 nucleotides match TRBD1. J was trimmed by 9 bases and V by 5 bases; bases with no gene match: 19. The CDR3 consists of 17 residues. Here the CDR3 DNA reads TGTGCCAGCAGTCCCTTAATCTTCGGGACAGCGCCTGTTGAGCAGTTCTTC. This gives the protein CASSPLIFGTAPVEQFF.

The rearrangement uses TRBV30 and TRBJ2-3, with TRBD2 identical over 10 bases. With V trimmed by 2 bases and J by 2 bases, 4 bases remained unmatched. The CDR3 loop spans 15 amino acids. The germline CDR1 and CDR2 sequences are GTSNPN and SVGIG (reference sequence). The CDR3 DNA reads as TGTGCCTGGAGTCTCGGACTAGCGGACACAGATACGCAGTATTTT. This sequence encodes CAWSLGLADTDTQYF.

Many counts were recorded for this clonotype. The chain uses TRBV5-1 and TRBJ1-2, with 8 bases that match TRBD1. The CDR3 length is 14 residues. V was clipped by 2 bases and J by 7 bases; unmatched bases: 7. Germline V CDR1 and CDR2: SGHRS, YFSETQ. This CDR3 is CASSFQGAASGYTF. The CDR3 region has the DNA TGCGCCAGCAGCTTTCAGGGGGCGGCGTCTGGCTACACCTTC.

The table lists this clonotype with a few counts. This sequence joins TRBV12-3 or TRBV12-4 and TRBJ1-3; D perhaps matches TRBD1 (5 bases). Deletions cut 8 bases from V and 0 bases from J, with 14 bases between. The CDR3 sequence is 15 residues long. The CDR3 nucleotides read TGTGCCAGCCGGAGACAGATGCTCTCTGGAAACACCATATATTTT. Translated: CASRRQMLSGNTIYF.

The sample holds a few counts of this clonotype. The genes are TRBV20-1 and TRBJ2-2; D is ambiguous. This CDR3 spans 13 amino acids. Germline CDR1 is DFQATT and CDR2 is SNEGSKA (reference sequence). V was cut by 2 bases and J by 3 bases, with 7 bases left in between. This CDR3 is CSARLPYTGELFF. CDR3 bases: TGCAGTGCTAGACTCCCATACACCGGGGAGCTGTTTTTT.

This clonotype was detected only a few times. The chain is built from TRBV20-1 and TRBJ2-3, with 12 nucleotides matching TRBD2. The CDR3 is 15 amino acids. Germline V gene lookup returns CDR1 DFQATT and CDR2 SNEGSKA (reference sequence). V dropped 4 bases and J dropped 0; count of bases not matched to a gene: 2. DNA of the CDR3: TGCAGTGCTATGACTAGCGGGGGTAGCACAGATACGCAGTATTTT. It specifies CSAMTSGGSTDTQYF.

This clonotype was picked up a small number of times. The chain employs TRBV18 and TRBJ2-7; D is unresolved. This CDR3 region has 13 residues. Trimming took 2 bases from V and 2 from J, leaving 7 bases between them. Germline loops: CDR1 KGHSH, CDR2 LQKENI. CDR3 sequence reads: CASSPLEAYEQYF. In DNA form, the CDR3 reads TGTGCCAGCTCACCATTAGAAGCCTACGAGCAGTACTTC.

This clonotype was seen repeatedly, ten times or more. This chain uses TRBV10-1 with TRBJ2-5; 9 positions match TRBD2. J lost 5 bases, V lost 0 bases, and 7 bases had no gene match. Germline V gene data show CDR1 as WNHNN and CDR2 as SYGVQD (reference sequence). This CDR3 spans 16 amino acids. The CDR3, as DNA: TGCGCCAGCAGTGAGTCTGGGCTAGCGGGAAGGGAGACCCAGTACTTC. It translates to CASSESGLAGRETQYF.

The CDR3 spells CASSLGRTPTSYEQYF. CDR3 nucleotide sequence: TGTGCCAGCAGTTTAGGGAGGACTCCTACCTCCTACGAGCAGTACTTC. The chain uses TRBV27 and TRBJ2-7, with D perhaps TRBD2 (6 bases). Germline V gives CDR1 MNHEY, CDR2 SMNVEV (reference sequence). The CDR3 runs to 16 residues. V was pared by 2 bases and J by 0 bases, with 14 bases between.

This clonotype turned up a few times. The chain couples TRBV5-1 to TRBJ2-5; D gene unclear. This CDR3 has 15 amino acids. Germline CDR1 is SGHRS and CDR2 is YFSETQ. Trimming cost V 0 bases and J 3 bases, with 12 bases left between them. The CDR3 coding sequence is TGCGCCAGCAGCTTGGTGTTGGCAAATGAAGAGACCCAGTACTTC. This encodes CASSLVLANEETQYF.

This clonotype was seen ten or more times. The chain employs TRBV6-4 and TRBJ1-1; D call uncertain. Germline V CDR1 and CDR2: MRHNA, SNTAGT. The V gene lost 4 bases and the J gene lost 3 bases, with 9 bases spanning the gap. This CDR3 region has 13 residues. As DNA, the CDR3 is TGTGCCAGCAGTGGCGAAAGGGACACTGAAGCTTTCTTT. Translating gives CASSGERDTEAFF.